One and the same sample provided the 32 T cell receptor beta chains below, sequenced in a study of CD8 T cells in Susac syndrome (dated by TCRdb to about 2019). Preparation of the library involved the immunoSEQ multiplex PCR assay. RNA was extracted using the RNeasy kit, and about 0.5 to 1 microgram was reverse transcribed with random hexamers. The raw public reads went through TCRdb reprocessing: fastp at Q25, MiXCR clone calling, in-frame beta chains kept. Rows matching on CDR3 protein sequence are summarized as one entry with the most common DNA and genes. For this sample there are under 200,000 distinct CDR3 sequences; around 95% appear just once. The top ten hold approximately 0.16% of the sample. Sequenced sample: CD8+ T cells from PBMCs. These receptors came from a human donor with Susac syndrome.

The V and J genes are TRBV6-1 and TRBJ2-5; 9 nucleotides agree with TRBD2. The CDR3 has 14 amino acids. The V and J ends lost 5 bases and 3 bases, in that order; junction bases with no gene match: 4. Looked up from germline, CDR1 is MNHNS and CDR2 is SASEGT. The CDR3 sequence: CASSTLAGEETQYF. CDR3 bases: TGTGCCAGCAGTACATTAGCGGGGGAAGAGACCCAGTACTTC.

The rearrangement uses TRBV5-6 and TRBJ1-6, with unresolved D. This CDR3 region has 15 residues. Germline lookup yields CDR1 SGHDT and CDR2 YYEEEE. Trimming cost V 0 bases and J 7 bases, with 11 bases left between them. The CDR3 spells CASSLVQSPNSPLHF. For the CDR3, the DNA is TGTGCCAGCAGCTTGGTTCAGAGTCCCAATTCACCCCTCCACTTT.

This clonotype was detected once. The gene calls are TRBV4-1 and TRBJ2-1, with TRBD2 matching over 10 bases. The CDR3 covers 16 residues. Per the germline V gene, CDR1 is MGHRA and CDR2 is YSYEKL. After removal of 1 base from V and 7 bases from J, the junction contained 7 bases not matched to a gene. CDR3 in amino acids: CASSQVPSGRGNEQFF. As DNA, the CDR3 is TGCGCCAGCAGCCAAGTCCCTAGCGGGAGAGGTAATGAGCAGTTCTTC.

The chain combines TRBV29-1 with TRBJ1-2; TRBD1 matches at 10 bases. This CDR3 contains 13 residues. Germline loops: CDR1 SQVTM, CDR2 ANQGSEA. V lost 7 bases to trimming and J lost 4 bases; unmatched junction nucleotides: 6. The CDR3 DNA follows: TGCAGCGCTTGGACAGGGGGGGTCTATGGCTACACCTTC. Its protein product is CSAWTGGVYGYTF.

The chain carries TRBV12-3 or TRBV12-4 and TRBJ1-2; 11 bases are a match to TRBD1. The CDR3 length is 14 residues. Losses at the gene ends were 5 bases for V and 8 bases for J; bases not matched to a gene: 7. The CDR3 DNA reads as TGTGCCAGCAGTAATGGACAGGGGGCGCGGGGCTACACCTTC. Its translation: CASSNGQGARGYTF.

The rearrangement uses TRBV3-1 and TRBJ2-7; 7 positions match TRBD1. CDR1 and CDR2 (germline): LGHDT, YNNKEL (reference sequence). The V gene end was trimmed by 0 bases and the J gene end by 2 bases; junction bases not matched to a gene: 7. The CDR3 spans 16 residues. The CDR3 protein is CASSQDIGGSPYEQYF. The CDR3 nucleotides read TGTGCCAGCAGCCAAGATATAGGGGGCTCCCCCTACGAGCAGTACTTC.

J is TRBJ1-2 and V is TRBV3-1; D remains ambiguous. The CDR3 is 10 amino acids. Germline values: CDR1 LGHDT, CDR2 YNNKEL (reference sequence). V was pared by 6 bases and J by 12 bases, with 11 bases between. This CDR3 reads CASRPAMDTF. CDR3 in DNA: TGTGCCAGCAGGCCCGCGATGGACACCTTC.

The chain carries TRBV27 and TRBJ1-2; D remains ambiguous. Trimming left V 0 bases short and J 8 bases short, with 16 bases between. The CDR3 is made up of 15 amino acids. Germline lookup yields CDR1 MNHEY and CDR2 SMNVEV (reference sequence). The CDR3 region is CASSLSSGYLSGYTF. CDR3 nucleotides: TGTGCCAGCAGTTTATCTTCGGGGTATCTAAGCGGCTACACCTTC.

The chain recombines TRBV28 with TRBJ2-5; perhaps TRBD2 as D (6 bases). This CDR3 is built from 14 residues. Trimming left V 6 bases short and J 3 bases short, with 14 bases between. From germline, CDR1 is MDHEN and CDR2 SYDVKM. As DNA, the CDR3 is TGTGCCAGCAGCTCCGGGGGACGAAAAGAGACCCAGTACTTC. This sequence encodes CASSSGGRKETQYF. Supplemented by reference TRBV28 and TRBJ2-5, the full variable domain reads DVKVTQSSRYLVKRTGEKVFLECVQDMDHENMFWYRQDPGLGLRLIYFSYDVKMKEKGDIPEGYSVSREKKERFSLILESASTNQTSMYLCASSSGGRKETQYFGPGTRLLVL.

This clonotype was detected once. DNA for the CDR3: TGCAGTGCTGGGGACAGGGGGTCTTACGAGCAGTACTTC. Encoded protein: CSAGDRGSYEQYF. The chain links TRBV20-1 to TRBJ2-7, with 11 bases that match TRBD1. The length of the CDR3 is 13 residues. CDR1 is DFQATT and CDR2 is SNEGSKA in the germline V gene (reference sequence). Germline trimming cut 5 bases from V and 4 bases from J; bases unmatched to any gene: 4.

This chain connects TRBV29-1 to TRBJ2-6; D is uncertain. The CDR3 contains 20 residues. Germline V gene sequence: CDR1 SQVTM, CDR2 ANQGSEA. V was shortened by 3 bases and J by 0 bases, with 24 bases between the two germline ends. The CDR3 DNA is TGCAGCGTTGAGAAGATCGTAGTGAGAGGACCCACCTCTGGGGCCAACGTCCTGACTTTC. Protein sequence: CSVEKIVVRGPTSGANVLTF.

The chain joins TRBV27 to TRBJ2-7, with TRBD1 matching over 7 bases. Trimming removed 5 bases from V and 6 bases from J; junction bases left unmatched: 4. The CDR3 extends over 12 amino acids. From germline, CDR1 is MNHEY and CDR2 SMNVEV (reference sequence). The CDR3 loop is CASSTTGAEQYF. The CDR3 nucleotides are TGTGCCAGCAGTACCACAGGGGCCGAGCAGTACTTC.

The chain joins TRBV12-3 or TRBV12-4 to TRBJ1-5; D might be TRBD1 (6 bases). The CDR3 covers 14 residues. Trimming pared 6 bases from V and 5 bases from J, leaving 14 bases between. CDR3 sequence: CASRKGGDDQPQHF. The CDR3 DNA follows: TGTGCCAGCAGAAAAGGGGGTGACGATCAGCCCCAGCATTTT.

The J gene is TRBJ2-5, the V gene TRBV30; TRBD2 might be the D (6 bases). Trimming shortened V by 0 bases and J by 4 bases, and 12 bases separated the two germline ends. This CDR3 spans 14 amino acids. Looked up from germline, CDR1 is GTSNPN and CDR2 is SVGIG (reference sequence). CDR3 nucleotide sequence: TGTGCCTGGAGTGTCTTCCTGGGGGGAGAGACCCAGTACTTC. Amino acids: CAWSVFLGGETQYF.

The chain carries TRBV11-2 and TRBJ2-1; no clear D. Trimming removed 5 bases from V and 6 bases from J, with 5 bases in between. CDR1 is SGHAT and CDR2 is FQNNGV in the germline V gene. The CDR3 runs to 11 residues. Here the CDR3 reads CASSAFNEQFF. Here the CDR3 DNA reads TGTGCCAGCAGCGCATTCAATGAGCAGTTCTTC.

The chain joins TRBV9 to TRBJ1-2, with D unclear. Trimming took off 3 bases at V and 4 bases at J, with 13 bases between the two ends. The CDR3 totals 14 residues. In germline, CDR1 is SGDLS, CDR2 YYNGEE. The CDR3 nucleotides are TGTGCCAGCAGCGCCCGGGATACCTTCTATGGCTACACCTTC. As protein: CASSARDTFYGYTF.

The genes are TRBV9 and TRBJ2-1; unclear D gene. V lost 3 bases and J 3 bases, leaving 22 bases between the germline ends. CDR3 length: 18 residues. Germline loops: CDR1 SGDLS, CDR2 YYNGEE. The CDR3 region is CASSAGFGPGRNYNEQFF. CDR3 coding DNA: TGTGCCAGCAGCGCTGGGTTCGGGCCCGGGCGGAACTACAATGAGCAGTTCTTC.

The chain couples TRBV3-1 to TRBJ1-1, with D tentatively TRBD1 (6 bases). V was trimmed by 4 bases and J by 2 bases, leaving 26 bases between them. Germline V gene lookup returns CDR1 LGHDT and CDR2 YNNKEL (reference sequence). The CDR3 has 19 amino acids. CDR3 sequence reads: CASSPPGGWLLGGNTEAFF. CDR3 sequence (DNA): TGTGCCAGCAGCCCCCCTGGTGGTTGGTTGTTGGGGGGCAACACTGAAGCTTTCTTT. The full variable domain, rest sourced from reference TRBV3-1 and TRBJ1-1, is DTAVSQTPKYLVTQMGNDKSIKCEQNLGHDTMYWYKQDSKKFLKIMFSYNNKELIINETVPNRFSPKSPDKAHLNLHINSLELGDSAVYFCASSPPGGWLLGGNTEAFFGQGTRLTVV.

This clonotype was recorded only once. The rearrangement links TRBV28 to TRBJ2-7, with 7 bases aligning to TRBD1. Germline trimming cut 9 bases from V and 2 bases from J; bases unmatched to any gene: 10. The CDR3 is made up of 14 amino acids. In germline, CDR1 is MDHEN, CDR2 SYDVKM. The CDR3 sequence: CASGPGQWPYEQYF. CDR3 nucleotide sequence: TGTGCCAGTGGACCGGGACAGTGGCCCTACGAGCAGTACTTC.

The CDR3 DNA sequence: TGTGCCAGCAGTTTAATATGGCGGGGCTCCTACAATGAGCAGTTCTTC. It codes for CASSLIWRGSYNEQFF. The V and J genes are TRBV27 and TRBJ2-1, with D perhaps TRBD2 (6 bases). The CDR3 has 16 residues. Germline assignment: CDR1 MNHEY and CDR2 SMNVEV (reference sequence). The V end was cut by 2 bases, the J end by 0 bases, with 11 bases between.

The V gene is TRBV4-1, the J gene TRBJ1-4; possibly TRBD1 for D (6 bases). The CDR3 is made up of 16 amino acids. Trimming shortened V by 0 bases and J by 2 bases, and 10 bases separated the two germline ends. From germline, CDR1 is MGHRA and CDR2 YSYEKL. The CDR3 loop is CASSQEGGWTNEKLFF. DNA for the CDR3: TGCGCCAGCAGCCAAGAAGGGGGGTGGACTAATGAAAAACTGTTTTTT.

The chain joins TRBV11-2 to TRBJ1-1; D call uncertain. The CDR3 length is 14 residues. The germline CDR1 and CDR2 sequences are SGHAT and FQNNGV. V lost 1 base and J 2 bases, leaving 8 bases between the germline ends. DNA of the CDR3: TGTGCCAGCAGCTTAGGGCAGGAAAACACTGAAGCTTTCTTT. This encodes CASSLGQENTEAFF.

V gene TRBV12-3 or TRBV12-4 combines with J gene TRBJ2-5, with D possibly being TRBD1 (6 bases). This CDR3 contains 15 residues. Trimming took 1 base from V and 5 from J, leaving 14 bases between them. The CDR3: CASSLGDTQRETQYF. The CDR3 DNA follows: TGTGCCAGCAGTTTAGGGGACACGCAGCGGGAGACCCAGTACTTC.

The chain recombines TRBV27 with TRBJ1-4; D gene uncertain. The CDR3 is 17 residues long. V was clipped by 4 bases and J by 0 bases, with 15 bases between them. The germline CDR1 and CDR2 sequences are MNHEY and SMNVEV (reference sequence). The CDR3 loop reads CASSSRSYGATNEKLFF. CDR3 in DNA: TGTGCCAGCAGTTCCAGAAGCTACGGGGCAACTAATGAAAAACTGTTTTTT.

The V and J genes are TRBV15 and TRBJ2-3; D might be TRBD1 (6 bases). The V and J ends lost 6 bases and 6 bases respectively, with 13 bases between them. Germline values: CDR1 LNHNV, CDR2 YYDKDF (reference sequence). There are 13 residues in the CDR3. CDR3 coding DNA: TGTGCCACCAGTCTCAGGGGTATGGATACGCAGTATTTT. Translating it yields CATSLRGMDTQYF.

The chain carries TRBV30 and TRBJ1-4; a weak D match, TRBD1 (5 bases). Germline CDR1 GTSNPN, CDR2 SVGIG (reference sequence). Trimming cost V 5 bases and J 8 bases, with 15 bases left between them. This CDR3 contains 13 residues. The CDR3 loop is CAWARGAEEKLFF. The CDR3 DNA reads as TGTGCCTGGGCCCGGGGCGCGGAGGAAAAACTGTTTTTT.

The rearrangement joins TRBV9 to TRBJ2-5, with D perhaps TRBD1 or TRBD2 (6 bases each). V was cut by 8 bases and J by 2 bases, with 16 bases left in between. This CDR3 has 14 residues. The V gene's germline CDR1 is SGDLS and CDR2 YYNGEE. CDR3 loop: CARGGPRPQETQYF. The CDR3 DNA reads TGTGCCAGAGGGGGGCCTCGGCCTCAAGAGACCCAGTACTTC.

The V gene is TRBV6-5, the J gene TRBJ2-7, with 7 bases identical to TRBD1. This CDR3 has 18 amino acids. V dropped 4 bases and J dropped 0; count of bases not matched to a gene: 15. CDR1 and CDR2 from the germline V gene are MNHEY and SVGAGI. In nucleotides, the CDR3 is TGTGCCAGCAGTTCAAGACCCCCGGGACAGCTTAGCTCCTACGAGCAGTACTTC. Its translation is CASSSRPPGQLSSYEQYF.

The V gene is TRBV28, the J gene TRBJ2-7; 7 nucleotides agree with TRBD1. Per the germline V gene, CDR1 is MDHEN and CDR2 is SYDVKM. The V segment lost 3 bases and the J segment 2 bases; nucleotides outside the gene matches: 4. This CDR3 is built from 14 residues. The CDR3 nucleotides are TGTGCCAGCAGTTTTGTACAGGGGACCTACGAGCAGTACTTC. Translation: CASSFVQGTYEQYF.

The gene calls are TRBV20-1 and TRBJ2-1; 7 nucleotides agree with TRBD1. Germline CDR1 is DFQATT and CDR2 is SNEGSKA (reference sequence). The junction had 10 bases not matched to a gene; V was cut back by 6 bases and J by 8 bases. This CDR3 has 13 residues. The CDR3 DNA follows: TGCAGTGCCGCGAATCTACAGGGGTATGAGCAGTTCTTC. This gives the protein CSAANLQGYEQFF.

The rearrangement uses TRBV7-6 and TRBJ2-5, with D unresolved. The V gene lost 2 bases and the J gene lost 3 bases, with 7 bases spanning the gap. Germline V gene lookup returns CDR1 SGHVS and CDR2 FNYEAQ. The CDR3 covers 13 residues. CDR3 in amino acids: CASSLLPKETQYF. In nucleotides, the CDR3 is TGTGCCAGCAGCTTACTACCTAAAGAGACCCAGTACTTC. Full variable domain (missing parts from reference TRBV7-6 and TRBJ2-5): GAGVSQSPRYKVTKRGQDVALRCDPISGHVSLYWYRQALGQGPEFLTYFNYEAQQDKSGLPNDRFSAERPEGSISTLTIQRTEQRDSAMYRCASSLLPKETQYFGPGTRLLVL.

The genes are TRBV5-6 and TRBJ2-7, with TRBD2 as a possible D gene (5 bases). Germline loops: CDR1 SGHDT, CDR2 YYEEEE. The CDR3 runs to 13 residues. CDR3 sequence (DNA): TGTGCTACCAGTAGCGCGGGTATCTACGAGCAGTACTTC. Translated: CATSSAGIYEQYF. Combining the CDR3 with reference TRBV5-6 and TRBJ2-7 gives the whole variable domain DAGVTQSPTHLIKTRGQQVTLRCSPKSGHDTVSWYQQALGQGPQFIFQYYEEEERQRGNFPDRFSGHQFPNYSSELNVNALLLGDSALYLCATSSAGIYEQYFGPGTRLTVT.